The 20 T cell receptor beta chains reported below all come from one sample, sequenced in a study of cytomegalovirus exposure and HLA in healthy donors. The primer mix had 60 Vbeta and 13 Jbeta primers. The data were produced by immunoSEQ multiplex PCR, yet TCRdb's version contains in-frame clones alone and is incomplete. The table includes about 140,000 clones, more than 75% detected once. The material sequenced was PBMCs. These receptors came from a young man in good health and CMV-seropositive.

In its sample, this clone was seen a few times. The rearrangement joins TRBV5-4 to TRBJ2-1, with 7 bases matching TRBD2. The V and J ends lost 4 bases and 0 bases, in that order; junction bases with no gene match: 4. The CDR3 is made up of 15 amino acids. Germline V CDR1 and CDR2: SGHNT, YYREEE (reference sequence). CDR3 nucleotide sequence: TGTGCCAGCAGCGCTCAGCGGGGCTCCTACAATGAGCAGTTCTTC. Translated: CASSAQRGSYNEQFF. The whole variable domain, remainder taken from reference TRBV5-4 and TRBJ2-1, is ETGVTQSPTHLIKTRGQQVTLRCSSQSGHNTVSWYQQALGQGPQFIFQYYREEENGRGNFPPRFSGLQFPNYSSELNVNALELDDSALYLCASSAQRGSYNEQFFGPGTRLTVL.

In this sample, this clone turned up once. The V gene is TRBV27, the J gene TRBJ2-1, with TRBD2 matching 8 bases. The CDR3 has 14 residues. Per the germline V gene, CDR1 is MNHEY and CDR2 is SMNVEV (reference sequence). V was clipped by 2 bases and J by 7 bases; unmatched bases: 4. The CDR3 reads CASSLSGSWNEQFF. CDR3 nucleotide sequence: TGTGCCAGCAGTTTAAGCGGGAGTTGGAATGAGCAGTTCTTC.

This chain uses TRBV6-1 with TRBJ1-1; D not resolved. Deletions cut 6 bases from V and 2 bases from J, with 10 bases between. Germline values: CDR1 MNHNS, CDR2 SASEGT. The CDR3 covers 13 residues. The CDR3 loop reads CASRTGGNTEAFF. The CDR3 DNA is TGTGCCAGCAGGACGGGAGGAAACACTGAAGCTTTCTTT.

This clone was observed a single time. The chain uses TRBV28 and TRBJ1-1; unclear D gene. Trimming stripped 6 bases from V and 0 bases from J, with 17 bases between. The CDR3 runs to 16 residues. Germline CDR1 MDHEN, CDR2 SYDVKM. CDR3 in DNA: TGTGCCAGCAGACCGACCGGGGTCCTTATGAACACTGAAGCTTTCTTT. Its protein is CASRPTGVLMNTEAFF.

This clone was seen only once. This chain uses TRBV6-1 with TRBJ1-5, with a tentative D call TRBD1 (5 bases). Germline assignment: CDR1 MNHNS and CDR2 SASEGT. The CDR3 loop spans 16 amino acids. The ends were cut back, 1 base at V and 2 bases at J, with 12 bases in the middle. The CDR3 is CASSEGSGVGNQPQHF. The CDR3 DNA reads TGTGCCAGCAGTGAAGGTTCGGGGGTGGGCAATCAGCCCCAGCATTTT.

The chain joins TRBV4-2 to TRBJ1-1; D may be TRBD1 (5 bases). In germline, CDR1 is LGHNA, CDR2 YNFKEQ. The CDR3 runs to 14 residues. Trimming removed 4 bases at V and 4 bases at J, with 13 bases between. Here the CDR3 reads CASSPGWGGTEAFF. DNA of the CDR3: TGTGCCAGCAGCCCTGGCTGGGGCGGCACTGAAGCTTTCTTT.

The chain employs TRBV6-5 and TRBJ1-2, with D unclear. This CDR3 has 14 amino acids. Germline V gene lookup returns CDR1 MNHEY and CDR2 SVGAGI. V was pared by 6 bases and J by 7 bases, with 18 bases between. The DNA of the CDR3 is TGTGCCAGCAGCCTCCGACACCCACCAAGTGGCTACACCTTC. This sequence encodes CASSLRHPPSGYTF.

This chain joins TRBV7-8 and TRBJ1-1, with unresolved D. Germline V gives CDR1 SGHVS, CDR2 FQNEAQ. V shed 3 bases and J shed 5 bases, with 10 bases lying between them. The CDR3 consists of 13 residues. The DNA of the CDR3 is TGTGCCAGCAGCTTTCAGACTCTTACTGAAGCTTTCTTT. Translated: CASSFQTLTEAFF.

The chain joins TRBV19 to TRBJ1-1, with 9 bases identical to TRBD1. CDR3 length: 12 residues. The trim removed 10 bases at V and 4 bases at J, leaving 4 bases unmatched. In germline, CDR1 is LNHDA, CDR2 SQIVND (reference sequence). The chain's CDR3 is CATTTGGTEAFF. The CDR3 coding sequence is TGTGCCACCACGACAGGGGGCACTGAAGCTTTCTTT.

CDR3 sequence reads: CASSPGTREKLFF. In nucleotides, the CDR3 is TGTGCCAGCTCACCAGGGACAAGGGAAAAACTGTTTTTT. The V and J genes are TRBV18 and TRBJ1-4, with D possibly TRBD1 on 6 matching bases. This CDR3 has 13 residues. In germline, CDR1 is KGHSH, CDR2 LQKENI. With 2 bases removed from V and 8 bases from J, the gap between germline ends came to 9 bases.

This clone was found a few times. The chain recombines TRBV2 with TRBJ1-1, with 7 bases identical to TRBD1. V gave up 10 bases and J gave up 3 bases; unmatched junction bases: 8. Germline CDR1 SNHLY, CDR2 FYNNEI. This CDR3 region has 13 residues. CDR3 amino acids: CAITQGEYTEAFF. CDR3 DNA sequence: TGTGCCATTACCCAGGGGGAGTACACTGAAGCTTTCTTT.

The rearrangement links TRBV18 to TRBJ1-2, with D possibly matching TRBD1 (5 bases). Trimming left V 2 bases short and J 4 bases short, with 14 bases between. Germline V gene lookup returns CDR1 KGHSH and CDR2 LQKENI. CDR3 size: 15 residues. CDR3 amino acids: CASSPGVTELYGYTF. The CDR3 nucleotides read TGTGCCAGCTCACCAGGGGTGACAGAGCTCTATGGCTACACCTTC.

This chain connects TRBV9 to TRBJ2-5; weak D call: TRBD1 (6 bases). V lost 4 bases, J lost 1 base, and 23 bases lay in between. CDR1 SGDLS and CDR2 YYNGEE come from the germline V gene. This CDR3 comprises 18 residues. CDR3 residues: CASSTADLRTDSQETQYF. Here the CDR3 DNA reads TGTGCCAGCAGCACCGCAGACCTTCGGACAGACTCCCAAGAGACCCAGTACTTC.

The chain joins TRBV29-1 to TRBJ2-5; 7 bases line up with TRBD2. CDR1 SQVTM and CDR2 ANQGSEA come from the germline V gene. The junction had 11 bases not matched to a gene; V was cut back by 7 bases and J by 0 bases. The CDR3 has 15 residues. CDR3 nucleotide sequence: TGCAGCGCAAGTCGTGGGGGGGACTACCAAGAGACCCAGTACTTC. As protein: CSASRGGDYQETQYF.

In nucleotides, the CDR3 is TGTGCCAGCAGTGTCAGCGGGAGGGAGAATCAGCCCCAGCATTTT. Its translation: CASSVSGRENQPQHF. The rearrangement joins TRBV2 to TRBJ1-5; D ambiguous. The germline V gene has CDR1 SNHLY and CDR2 FYNNEI. The V end lost 4 bases, the J end lost 4 bases, and 14 bases lay between the germline ends. The CDR3 length is 15 residues. The variable domain in full, with the rest retrieved from reference TRBV2 and TRBJ1-5, is EPEVTQTPSHQVTQMGQEVILRCVPISNHLYFYWYRQILGQKVEFLVSFYNNEISEKSEIFDDQFSVERPDGSNFTLKIRSTKLEDSAMYFCASSVSGRENQPQHFGDGTRLSIL.

V and J are TRBV28 and TRBJ1-5; 9 bases agree with TRBD1. The junction had 5 bases not matched to a gene; V was cut back by 7 bases and J by 1 base. Germline V gene data show CDR1 as MDHEN and CDR2 as SYDVKM. CDR3 length: 15 residues. The CDR3 DNA follows: TGTGCCAGCACCCTGACAGGGGGAAGCAATCAGCCCCAGCATTTT. This codes for CASTLTGGSNQPQHF.

CDR3 in amino acids: CASRPWETANTEAFF. For the CDR3, the DNA is TGTGCCAGCCGCCCATGGGAGACGGCAAACACTGAAGCTTTCTTT. The J gene is TRBJ1-1, the V gene TRBV6-4, with D hard to call. The germline V and J ends were trimmed by 8 bases and 2 bases, with 18 bases remaining between them. The CDR3 consists of 15 residues. Germline CDR1 reads MRHNA; CDR2 reads SNTAGT.

J is TRBJ1-1 and V is TRBV27; D is ambiguous. The CDR3 loop spans 13 amino acids. CDR1 and CDR2 from the germline V gene are MNHEY and SMNVEV (reference sequence). Trimming left V 0 bases short and J 10 bases short, with 12 bases between. CDR3 region: CASSLSSEAVAFF. The CDR3 DNA reads as TGTGCCAGCAGTTTATCGTCGGAGGCGGTAGCTTTCTTT.

Turning to this clone: One end of the junction is discordant with germline, which a read error may explain. V and J are TRBV7-7 and TRBJ1-1, with D maybe TRBD1 (5 bases). This CDR3 has 13 amino acids. The germline CDR1 and CDR2 sequences are SSHAT and FNYEAQ (reference sequence). CDR3 nucleotides: TGTGCTAGCAGCGCTGATACAGGTACTGAAGCTTTCTTT. Residues: CASSADTGTEAFF.

This clone appeared a few times. This chain connects TRBV6-1 to TRBJ1-5; a possible D gene is TRBD1 (6 bases). Trimming stripped 4 bases from V and 6 bases from J, with 10 bases between. Germline CDR1 MNHNS, CDR2 SASEGT. This CDR3 spans 13 amino acids. As DNA, the CDR3 is TGTGCCAGCAGTGTTCTACAGGGTCAGCCCCAGCATTTT. Translated: CASSVLQGQPQHF.